A selection of T cell receptor beta chains follows, all from one sample in a study of T cell responses to AZD1222 COVID-19 vaccine. Here immunoSEQ multiplex PCR was the method, and the copy in TCRdb shows in-frame clones only, minus some. The data hold 200,000 or so clones, with 80% to 95% observed a single time. This sample comprised peripheral blood, obtained on day 0 of AZD1222 vaccination. These receptors originate from an adult in good health. Each CDR3 is given with its conserved first and last residue. Fields, in order: D gene, J gene, V gene, clone size, CDR3 protein, CDR3 DNA. A D gene is named only where the DNA matches it firmly. The size field is filled for only some rows; it gives once, few, many or a size class.

D gene: NA
J gene: TRBJ2-3
V gene: TRBV2
clone size: NA
CDR3 protein: CASSEGTAVSDTQYF
CDR3 DNA: TGTGCCAGCAGTGAGGGGACTGCAGTTTCAGATACGCAGTATTTT

D gene: NA
J gene: TRBJ1-2
V gene: TRBV6-5
clone size: NA
CDR3 protein: CASSYTGTDYYGYTF
CDR3 DNA: TGTGCCAGCAGTTACACCGGGACGGACTATTATGGCTACACCTTC

D gene: NA
J gene: TRBJ2-7
V gene: TRBV29-1
clone size: few
CDR3 protein: CSVEGRGGYEQYF
CDR3 DNA: TGCAGCGTTGAAGGCAGGGGAGGCTACGAGCAGTACTTC

D gene: NA
J gene: TRBJ2-5
V gene: TRBV7-6
clone size: NA
CDR3 protein: CASRREIQETQYF
CDR3 DNA: TGTGCCAGCCGACGAGAGATACAAGAGACCCAGTACTTC

D gene: NA
J gene: TRBJ1-2
V gene: TRBV28
clone size: NA
CDR3 protein: CASSLQDGYTF
CDR3 DNA: TGTGCCAGCAGTTTACAGGATGGCTACACCTTC

D gene: NA
J gene: TRBJ1-6
V gene: TRBV19
clone size: once
CDR3 protein: CASNGGGGYNSPLHF
CDR3 DNA: TGTGCCAGTAATGGAGGGGGTGGGTATAATTCACCCCTCCACTTT

D gene: TRBD2
J gene: TRBJ2-4
V gene: TRBV7-2
clone size: NA
CDR3 protein: CASSILSGANIQYF
CDR3 DNA: TGTGCCAGCAGCATCCTTAGCGGGGCAAACATTCAGTACTTC

D gene: NA
J gene: TRBJ1-1
V gene: TRBV4-2
clone size: NA
CDR3 protein: CASSQFRWGANTEAFF
CDR3 DNA: TGTGCCAGCAGCCAATTTAGATGGGGGGCGAACACTGAAGCTTTCTTT

D gene: TRBD1
J gene: TRBJ1-5
V gene: TRBV7-6
clone size: NA
CDR3 protein: CASSLGAGGAMGNQPQHF
CDR3 DNA: TGTGCCAGCAGCTTAGGGGCAGGGGGCGCGATGGGCAATCAGCCCCAGCATTTT

D gene: TRBD1
J gene: TRBJ1-3
V gene: TRBV5-5
clone size: NA
CDR3 protein: CASSPDRGFSGNTIYF
CDR3 DNA: TGTGCCAGCAGCCCGGACAGGGGGTTTTCTGGAAACACCATATATTTT

D gene: NA
J gene: TRBJ1-5
V gene: TRBV19
clone size: NA
CDR3 protein: CASSISLVQYSNQPQHF
CDR3 DNA: TGTGCCAGTAGTATCTCTCTGGTACAGTATAGCAATCAGCCCCAGCATTTT

D gene: NA
J gene: TRBJ1-1
V gene: TRBV7-2
clone size: NA
CDR3 protein: CASSTGTGAFF
CDR3 DNA: TGTGCCAGCAGCACTGGGACGGGGGCTTTCTTT

D gene: TRBD1
J gene: TRBJ2-5
V gene: TRBV7-8
clone size: NA
CDR3 protein: CASSLAGGQGALETQYF
CDR3 DNA: TGTGCCAGCAGCTTAGCGGGGGGACAGGGGGCTTTAGAGACCCAGTACTTC

D gene: NA
J gene: TRBJ1-1
V gene: TRBV4-1
clone size: NA
CDR3 protein: CASSLQGGAEAFF
CDR3 DNA: TGCGCCAGCAGCCTCCAAGGGGGGGCTGAAGCTTTCTTT

D gene: NA
J gene: TRBJ1-6
V gene: TRBV3-1/TRBV3-2
clone size: NA
CDR3 protein: CASSQGQGNSPLHF
CDR3 DNA: TGTGCCAGCAGCCAGGGGCAGGGGAATTCACCCCTCCACTTT

D gene: NA
J gene: TRBJ1-1
V gene: TRBV7-9
clone size: NA
CDR3 protein: CASSLETEAFF
CDR3 DNA: TGTGCCAGCAGCTTAGAGACTGAAGCTTTCTTT

D gene: TRBD1
J gene: TRBJ1-5
V gene: TRBV5-5
clone size: NA
CDR3 protein: CASSSTSGQGNNQPQHF
CDR3 DNA: TGTGCCAGCAGCTCTACATCGGGACAGGGCAACAATCAGCCCCAGCATTTT

D gene: TRBD1
J gene: TRBJ1-3
V gene: TRBV6-1
clone size: NA
CDR3 protein: CASSEASARGAGNTIYF
CDR3 DNA: TGTGCCAGCAGTGAAGCTTCAGCCAGGGGGGCCGGAAACACCATATATTTT

D gene: TRBD2
J gene: TRBJ2-1
V gene: TRBV30
clone size: NA
CDR3 protein: CAGMPGGYNEQFF
CDR3 DNA: TGTGCCGGTATGCCGGGGGGTTACAATGAGCAGTTCTTC